These T cell receptor beta chains were read from a single sample in a study of T cell changes during pregnancy in multiple sclerosis. The table came from immunoSEQ multiplex PCR; TCRdb's copy has only in-frame clones and leaves some out. This sample has 35,000 to 40,000 clones, with roughly 85% found just once. Specimen: CD4+ T cells from peripheral blood mononuclear cells, collected before pregnancy. These receptor sequences come from a female donor with multiple sclerosis, enrolled in a pregnancy study. Both conserved end residues are part of each CDR3. The order of the fields is CDR3 DNA, CDR3 protein, clone size, V gene, D gene, J gene. The D gene is left open where the match is weak. A clone size is listed for some rows: how often the clone was seen (once, few, many), or a class if it is expanded.

cdr3_nt: TGTGCCAGCAGCTCAAGACTAGCGGGAGGGAATGAGCAGTTCTTC; cdr3_aa: CASSSRLAGGNEQFF; clone_size: .; v_call: TRBV7-9; d_call: TRBD2; j_call: TRBJ2-1
cdr3_nt: TGTGCCAGCAGACCGACAGGGGGAGTGGGAGCGGGCACTGAAGCTTTCTTT; cdr3_aa: CASRPTGGVGAGTEAFF; clone_size: .; v_call: TRBV27; d_call: TRBD1; j_call: TRBJ1-1
cdr3_nt: TGTGCCAGCAGCCAGGGATACACCGGGGAGCTGTTTTTT; cdr3_aa: CASSQGYTGELFF; clone_size: .; v_call: TRBV6-5; d_call: .; j_call: TRBJ2-2
cdr3_nt: TGTGCCAGCAGCTTTTCGGCAGGGCAAAACACTGAAGCTTTCTTT; cdr3_aa: CASSFSAGQNTEAFF; clone_size: .; v_call: TRBV7-9; d_call: .; j_call: TRBJ1-1
cdr3_nt: TGTGCCAGCAGCTTCGGACAGGGAACCTATGGCTACACCTTC; cdr3_aa: CASSFGQGTYGYTF; clone_size: .; v_call: TRBV7-9; d_call: TRBD1; j_call: TRBJ1-2
cdr3_nt: TGCGCCAGCAGCCAAGATGCGGCTGGGAGCAATCAGCCCCAGCATTTT; cdr3_aa: CASSQDAAGSNQPQHF; clone_size: once; v_call: TRBV4-3; d_call: .; j_call: TRBJ1-5
cdr3_nt: TGCGCCAGCAGTGAGTCGCAGGGATCCACTGAAGCTTTCTTT; cdr3_aa: CASSESQGSTEAFF; clone_size: .; v_call: TRBV10-2; d_call: .; j_call: TRBJ1-1
cdr3_nt: TGTGCCAGCAGCTTAATACCCGGTGACAGGGGTGCGAACACTGAAGCTTTCTTT; cdr3_aa: CASSLIPGDRGANTEAFF; clone_size: .; v_call: TRBV7-9; d_call: TRBD1; j_call: TRBJ1-1
cdr3_nt: TGTGCCAGCAGTTATCCCCCAGGGATAGTGGAGCTGTTTTTT; cdr3_aa: CASSYPPGIVELFF; clone_size: .; v_call: TRBV6-6; d_call: .; j_call: TRBJ2-2
cdr3_nt: TGCAGCGTCCCCGGGACAGGGAGATTGAACACTGAAGCTTTCTTT; cdr3_aa: CSVPGTGRLNTEAFF; clone_size: .; v_call: TRBV29-1; d_call: TRBD1; j_call: TRBJ1-1
cdr3_nt: TGCGCCAGCAGTGAGTCGACTACAGGGGACCCCAATCAGCCCCAGCATTTT; cdr3_aa: CASSESTTGDPNQPQHF; clone_size: once; v_call: TRBV10-2; d_call: TRBD1; j_call: TRBJ1-5
cdr3_nt: TGTGCCAGCAGTTTAAACGCCATTACGGAGGAGACCCAGTACTTC; cdr3_aa: CASSLNAITEETQYF; clone_size: .; v_call: TRBV28; d_call: .; j_call: TRBJ2-5
cdr3_nt: TGTGCCACTGGCGAGGACAGGGAAAATGAAAAACTGTTTTTT; cdr3_aa: CATGEDRENEKLFF; clone_size: .; v_call: TRBV6-5; d_call: TRBD1; j_call: TRBJ1-4
cdr3_nt: TGTGCCAGCAGCTCCCCCGGGACAGGGTTTGAAGTCACCACAGATACGCAGTATTTT; cdr3_aa: CASSSPGTGFEVTTDTQYF; clone_size: .; v_call: TRBV5-8; d_call: TRBD1; j_call: TRBJ2-3
cdr3_nt: TGTGCCATCAGCCCAGGGCAGTACGAGCAGTACTTC; cdr3_aa: CAISPGQYEQYF; clone_size: .; v_call: TRBV10-3; d_call: .; j_call: TRBJ2-7
cdr3_nt: TGTGCCAGCAGCTTGGGGACAGGCGCGAACACTGAAGCTTTCTTT; cdr3_aa: CASSLGTGANTEAFF; clone_size: .; v_call: TRBV5-4; d_call: TRBD1; j_call: TRBJ1-1
cdr3_nt: TGCGCCAGCAGCCTTAGCGGGACAGGGAATATCTATGGCTACACCTTC; cdr3_aa: CASSLSGTGNIYGYTF; clone_size: .; v_call: TRBV4-3; d_call: TRBD1; j_call: TRBJ1-2
cdr3_nt: TGTGCTAGTGGTTTGGTAGGAAGGAGGGGGCAGTATTTT; cdr3_aa: CASGLVGRRGQYF; clone_size: .; v_call: TRBV12-5; d_call: .; j_call: TRBJ2-3
cdr3_nt: TGTGCCATCACCGCGGATCGGACCTACGAGCAGTACTTC; cdr3_aa: CAITADRTYEQYF; clone_size: once; v_call: TRBV10-3; d_call: .; j_call: TRBJ2-7
cdr3_nt: TGTGCCAGCAGCGGCCCGCTGGGGCACAGATCTAATGAAAAACTGTTTTTT; cdr3_aa: CASSGPLGHRSNEKLFF; clone_size: .; v_call: TRBV5-6; d_call: .; j_call: TRBJ1-4
cdr3_nt: TGCGCCAGCAGAGCGGGATCGGACACCGGGGAGCTGTTTTTT; cdr3_aa: CASRAGSDTGELFF; clone_size: .; v_call: TRBV10-1; d_call: TRBD2; j_call: TRBJ2-2
cdr3_nt: TGTGCCAGAGGACTAGCGGGAGTCCTTTGTGAGCAGTTCTTC; cdr3_aa: CARGLAGVLCEQFF; clone_size: .; v_call: TRBV9; d_call: TRBD2; j_call: TRBJ2-1
cdr3_nt: TGTGCCAGCTCCGGACAGGTCAGGAATCAGCCCCAGCATTTT; cdr3_aa: CASSGQVRNQPQHF; clone_size: .; v_call: TRBV18; d_call: TRBD1; j_call: TRBJ1-5
cdr3_nt: TGTGCCAGCAGTGACTCGACTAGCGGGAGCAATGAGCAGTTCTTC; cdr3_aa: CASSDSTSGSNEQFF; clone_size: .; v_call: TRBV6-4; d_call: TRBD2; j_call: TRBJ2-1
cdr3_nt: TGCGCCAGCAGCTGGGACTCTACCCAAGAGACCCAGTACTTC; cdr3_aa: CASSWDSTQETQYF; clone_size: once; v_call: TRBV5-1; d_call: .; j_call: TRBJ2-5
cdr3_nt: TGTGCCAGCAGATTTCAGGCGGGGAGAGGCTACACCTTC; cdr3_aa: CASRFQAGRGYTF; clone_size: once; v_call: TRBV28; d_call: .; j_call: TRBJ1-2
cdr3_nt: TGTGCCATCAGTCCGACAGGGGATCAGCCCCAGCATTTT; cdr3_aa: CAISPTGDQPQHF; clone_size: .; v_call: TRBV10-3; d_call: TRBD1; j_call: TRBJ1-5
cdr3_nt: TGTGCCAGCAGTGATATAGGCAGGGGTCATGGCTACACCTTC; cdr3_aa: CASSDIGRGHGYTF; clone_size: .; v_call: TRBV6-4; d_call: .; j_call: TRBJ1-2
cdr3_nt: TGTGCCTGGAGGACGGACAGGGGAGCTAACTATGGCTACACCTTC; cdr3_aa: CAWRTDRGANYGYTF; clone_size: .; v_call: TRBV30; d_call: TRBD1; j_call: TRBJ1-2
cdr3_nt: TGCGCCAGCAGCACCGGGACAATCAGGAACGAGCAGTACTTC; cdr3_aa: CASSTGTIRNEQYF; clone_size: .; v_call: TRBV5-1; d_call: .; j_call: TRBJ2-7
cdr3_nt: TGTGCCAGCAGCTTGCCCCAGGGGGCGAACAATGAGCAGTTCTTC; cdr3_aa: CASSLPQGANNEQFF; clone_size: .; v_call: TRBV13; d_call: TRBD1; j_call: TRBJ2-1
cdr3_nt: TGTGCCAGCAGCCAAGGCGGTGAATTGACTGAAGCTTTCTTT; cdr3_aa: CASSQGGELTEAFF; clone_size: .; v_call: TRBV4-2; d_call: .; j_call: TRBJ1-1
cdr3_nt: TGTGCCTGGAGCCGCAACAGGGGCAATGAGCAGTTCTTC; cdr3_aa: CAWSRNRGNEQFF; clone_size: .; v_call: TRBV30; d_call: TRBD1; j_call: TRBJ2-1
cdr3_nt: TGTGCCAGCAGCGACGGGGGGGCATACTATGGCTACACCTTC; cdr3_aa: CASSDGGAYYGYTF; clone_size: .; v_call: TRBV28; d_call: .; j_call: TRBJ1-2
cdr3_nt: TGTGCCAGCAGGCTCCAGGGTACGAAGAACACTGAAGCTTTCTTT; cdr3_aa: CASRLQGTKNTEAFF; clone_size: .; v_call: TRBV6-5; d_call: .; j_call: TRBJ1-1
cdr3_nt: TGTGCCAGCAGCTTAGCGGCGGCCAGCATGTACTATGGCTACACCTTC; cdr3_aa: CASSLAAASMYYGYTF; clone_size: once; v_call: TRBV11-2; d_call: .; j_call: TRBJ1-2
cdr3_nt: TGTGCCAGCAGCCAAGATGGTAGGGGCGGGAGGGCCCAGACCCAGTACTTC; cdr3_aa: CASSQDGRGGRAQTQYF; clone_size: few; v_call: TRBV14; d_call: TRBD2; j_call: TRBJ2-5
cdr3_nt: TGTGCCAGCAGTTCCGGGGCAGGGGGAACCTATGGCTACACCTTC; cdr3_aa: CASSSGAGGTYGYTF; clone_size: .; v_call: TRBV28; d_call: TRBD1; j_call: TRBJ1-2
cdr3_nt: TGTGCCAGCAGCCCTTCTGCGGGGACGAACACTGAAGCTTTCTTT; cdr3_aa: CASSPSAGTNTEAFF; clone_size: .; v_call: TRBV6-5; d_call: .; j_call: TRBJ1-1
cdr3_nt: TGTGCCAGCTCACCACCGGGGAGGGGGGCCTCTGGGGCCAACGTCCTGACTTTC; cdr3_aa: CASSPPGRGASGANVLTF; clone_size: .; v_call: TRBV18; d_call: .; j_call: TRBJ2-6
cdr3_nt: TGTGCCAGTAGTATTCAGGGGGTCGGGGAGCTGTTTTTT; cdr3_aa: CASSIQGVGELFF; clone_size: once; v_call: TRBV19; d_call: TRBD1; j_call: TRBJ2-2
cdr3_nt: TGTGCCAGCAGCTACCAGTGGGCGGGAAGTCCTAAGGAGCAGTTCTTC; cdr3_aa: CASSYQWAGSPKEQFF; clone_size: .; v_call: TRBV5-4; d_call: .; j_call: TRBJ2-1
cdr3_nt: TGTGCCAGCAGTGGAAACCTTGGGACAGGGTCTTCTGAAAAACTGTTTTTT; cdr3_aa: CASSGNLGTGSSEKLFF; clone_size: .; v_call: TRBV28; d_call: TRBD1; j_call: TRBJ1-4
cdr3_nt: TGTGCCAGCAGCCTTACTAGCGGGAGAGAGACAGATACGCAGTATTTT; cdr3_aa: CASSLTSGRETDTQYF; clone_size: .; v_call: TRBV7-9; d_call: TRBD2; j_call: TRBJ2-3
cdr3_nt: TGTGCCAGCAGTCTCGGACTAGAACGGGGGACCCAGTACTTC; cdr3_aa: CASSLGLERGTQYF; clone_size: .; v_call: TRBV6-5; d_call: TRBD2; j_call: TRBJ2-5
cdr3_nt: TGTGCCAGCAGCGCCAACGACAGGGCCGAGCAGTACTTC; cdr3_aa: CASSANDRAEQYF; clone_size: .; v_call: TRBV7-9; d_call: TRBD1; j_call: TRBJ2-7